This entry is about one T cell receptor (beta chain). Other nucleotide sequences in the sample specify the same CDR3. The cohort comprised adults aged roughly 18 to 95 years residing in approximately 25 US areas. Grouping used clinical history reported by participants in a survey and questionnaire. Cohort 3 donors counted as recovered after two negative PCRs, clearance, or resolved symptoms. CDR3 size: 14 residues. Germline V gene lookup returns CDR1 SGHRS and CDR2 YFSETQ. Trimming at V came to 7 bases and at J to 0 bases, leaving 6 bases not matched to a gene. The data were taken from a study of blood T cell repertoires in COVID-19. Per the study methods: From reference gene primer amplification, estimates of nucleated cell counts were derived. Here immunoSEQ multiplex PCR was the method, and the copy in TCRdb shows in-frame clones only, minus some. V, J and clone size derive from that table, while D and trimming were established from the DNA sequence. The sample lists a few hundred thousand clones, 70% to 90% occurring once.

Sequenced: PBMCs or T cells enriched from blood (not recorded which). V is TRBV5-1 and J is TRBJ1-1, with 7 bases that match TRBD1. This clonotype was sampled from a woman between 45 and 65 years old who had recovered from COVID-19. The CDR3 DNA sequence: TGCGCCAGCTCCCTCACAGGGGTGAACACTGAAGCTTTCTTT. This translates into CASSLTGVNTEAFF.